The clone carrying this T cell receptor beta chain was picked up many times. Trimming removed 0 bases at V and 0 bases at J, with 9 bases between. The germline CDR1 and CDR2 sequences are SQVTM and ANQGSEA. The CDR3 is made up of 15 amino acids. The record originates from a study of T-cell reconstitution after alpha-beta-depleted transplantation in children. It was with unique molecular identifiers that the TCRbeta library was prepared. TCRdb reprocessed the PCR reads with MiXCR, giving one entry per CDR3 protein. The table lists about 110,000 distinct CDR3 sequences, 10% of them singletons, with roughly 8% in the top ten.

The chain employs TRBV29-1 and TRBJ2-1; TRBD2 is a possible D gene (5 bases). This receptor was taken from a human donor who donated a stem cell graft to a child with acute lymphoblastic leukemia. The specimen was PBMCs from the stem cell graft donor, collected from the stem cell graft. Here the CDR3 DNA reads TGCAGCGTTGAAGAGGAGGCCACCTCCTACAATGAGCAGTTCTTC. It yields the protein CSVEEEATSYNEQFF.